One and the same sample provided the 7 T cell receptor beta chains below, sequenced in a study of radiotherapy plus CTLA-4 blockade in lung cancer. Profiling relied on immunoSEQ multiplex PCR, and the TCRdb table lists in-frame clones only, not all of them. This sample has about 59,000 clones, with 70% to 80% found just once. The sequenced sample was peripheral blood, obtained from a patient treated with radiotherapy plus ipilimumab. The receptors were gathered from a human donor with non-small cell lung cancer whose response to radiotherapy plus ipilimumab could not be evaluated.

The chain recombines TRBV7-2 with TRBJ2-1; 12 bases fit TRBD2. Germline assignment: CDR1 SGHTA and CDR2 FQGNSA. V was clipped by 4 bases and J by 8 bases; unmatched bases: 6. The CDR3 runs to 15 residues. This CDR3 is CASSSSGGAADEQFF. The CDR3 coding sequence is TGTGCCAGCAGCTCTAGCGGGGGGGCCGCCGATGAGCAGTTCTTC. The full variable domain, rest sourced from reference TRBV7-2 and TRBJ2-1, is GAGVSQSPSNKVTEKGKDVELRCDPISGHTALYWYRQSLGQGLEFLIYFQGNSAPDKSGLPSDRFSAERTGGSVSTLTIQRTQQEDSAVYLCASSSSGGAADEQFFGPGTRLTVL.

This clone appeared a few times. The gene calls are TRBV2 and TRBJ2-3; D is uncertain. V was clipped by 4 bases and J by 3 bases, with 11 bases between them. The CDR3 sequence is 14 residues long. The V gene's germline CDR1 is SNHLY and CDR2 FYNNEI. CDR3: CASSGAIRTDTQYF. The DNA for the CDR3 is TGTGCCAGCAGTGGGGCCATTCGGACAGATACGCAGTATTTT.

This clone was seen more than once but under ten times. The chain joins TRBV6-1 to TRBJ1-1, with D hard to call. CDR1 is MNHNS, CDR2 SASEGT, per germline. V was shortened by 6 bases and J by 10 bases, with 15 bases between the two germline ends. CDR3 length equals 12 residues. The CDR3 here is CASSAIGEGAFF. CDR3 bases: TGTGCCAGCAGCGCCATCGGGGAGGGAGCTTTCTTT.

This clone was picked up a small number of times. This chain joins TRBV7-5 and TRBJ2-7; the table's D call, TRBD2, was not checked against the DNA. TRBV7-5 is deemed a pseudogene. This CDR3 is 14 amino acids long. The CDR3 coding sequence is TGTGCCAGAAGTCGGACTAGCGAGGCCTACGAGCAGTACTTC. It specifies CARSRTSEAYEQYF.

The chain links TRBV18 to TRBJ2-1; 8 nucleotides line up with TRBD2. Germline loops: CDR1 KGHSH, CDR2 LQKENI. The CDR3 runs 14 residues. V dropped 3 bases and J dropped 8; count of bases not matched to a gene: 6. The CDR3 DNA reads as TGTGCCAGCTCACCCCCGGGGGGGGATTATGAGCAGTTCTTC. This codes for CASSPPGGDYEQFF.

The chain links TRBV28 to TRBJ2-3; 9 nucleotides align to TRBD2. CDR3 size: 16 residues. CDR1 and CDR2 from the germline V gene are MDHEN and SYDVKM. The V and J ends lost 8 bases and 3 bases, in that order; junction bases with no gene match: 12. CDR3 loop: CASGGGGAEYTDTQYF. The CDR3 DNA reads as TGTGCCAGCGGTGGCGGGGGGGCCGAATATACAGATACGCAGTATTTT. The entire variable domain, with the rest obtained from reference TRBV28 and TRBJ2-3, is as follows: DVKVTQSSRYLVKRTGEKVFLECVQDMDHENMFWYRQDPGLGLRLIYFSYDVKMKEKGDIPEGYSVSREKKERFSLILESASTNQTSMYLCASGGGGAEYTDTQYFGPGTRLTVL.

The chain has TRBV5-1 and TRBJ2-1; 11 nucleotides agree with TRBD2. Trimming cost V 4 bases and J 4 bases; bases outside gene matches: 7. CDR1 is SGHRS and CDR2 is YFSETQ in the germline V gene. CDR3 size: 16 residues. In nucleotides, the CDR3 is TGCGCCAGCAGCGTACACGGGACTAGCGGATACAATGAGCAGTTCTTC. The encoded protein is CASSVHGTSGYNEQFF.